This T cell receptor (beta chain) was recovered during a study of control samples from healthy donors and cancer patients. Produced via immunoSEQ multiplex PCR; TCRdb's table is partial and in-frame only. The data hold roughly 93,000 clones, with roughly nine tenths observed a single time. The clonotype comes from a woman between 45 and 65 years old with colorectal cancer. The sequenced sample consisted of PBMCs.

The CDR3 DNA follows: TGTGCCAGCAGTGAAGAATGGGGATTTGAAGCTTTCTTT. Its translation is CASSEEWGFEAFF. This chain connects TRBV2 to TRBJ1-1; no reliable D call. This CDR3 spans 13 amino acids. CDR1 and CDR2 from the germline V gene are SNHLY and FYNNEI. The V gene lost 1 base and the J gene lost 7 bases, with 10 bases spanning the gap.